This passage covers 5 T cell receptor beta chains from one sample sequenced in a study of shared clonotypes between healthy human individuals. Libraries were prepared by immunoSEQ multiplex PCR; TCRdb keeps only in-frame clonotypes and omits some of them. The sample consists of about 2 million clones, roughly 95% of them appearing once. The naive CD8 fraction comprised CD45RO-negative cells positively selected for CCR7 and excluded terminally differentiated effector memory CD45RA+ cells. Sequencing input: naive CD8+ T cells sorted from blood. All receptors come from a man aged 18 to 30 in good health.

The CDR3 sequence: CASSYFPWGADEKLFF. The CDR3 DNA is TGTGCCAGCAGTTATTTCCCATGGGGGGCTGATGAAAAACTGTTTTTT. The rearrangement links TRBV6-6 to TRBJ1-4; D perhaps matches TRBD1 (6 bases). CDR3 length equals 16 residues. Germline assignment: CDR1 MNHNY and CDR2 SVGAGI (reference sequence). Deletions cut 3 bases from V and 6 bases from J, with 17 bases between.

The rearrangement uses TRBV5-6 and TRBJ1-2; TRBD1 agrees at 11 bases. The CDR3 is 14 amino acids. Germline assignment: CDR1 SGHDT and CDR2 YYEEEE. After removal of 2 bases from V and 8 bases from J, the junction contained 5 bases not matched to a gene. The CDR3 sequence: CASSFGTGGLGYTF. The CDR3 DNA is TGTGCCAGCAGCTTCGGGACAGGGGGTCTGGGCTACACCTTC.

This clone was seen a few times. V gene TRBV7-9 combines with J gene TRBJ1-2; TRBD1 is a possible D gene (6 bases). V was clipped by 1 base and J by 7 bases, with 16 bases between them. This CDR3 contains 15 residues. Germline CDR1 SEHNR, CDR2 FQNEAQ (reference sequence). The CDR3 DNA follows: TGTGCCAGCAGCTTAGGAAATGAGGGGGTGGCTGGCTACACCTTC. Translating gives CASSLGNEGVAGYTF.

Remarks on this clone: The sample contains more than one DNA sequence encoding this CDR3. The rearrangement links TRBV10-1 to TRBJ1-1, with D maybe TRBD1 (5 bases). There are 12 residues in the CDR3. The V end was cut by 0 bases, the J end by 8 bases, with 7 bases between. Germline V gene data show CDR1 as WNHNN and CDR2 as SYGVQD (reference sequence). The CDR3 coding sequence is TGCGCCAGCAGTGAGTCCGCAGGGGAAGCTTTCTTT. Its translation: CASSESAGEAFF.

The chain links TRBV6-1 to TRBJ2-7; 8 positions agree with TRBD2. The CDR3 sequence is 16 residues long. CDR1 MNHNS and CDR2 SASEGT come from the germline V gene. The ends lost 2 bases at V and 1 base at J; junction bases unmatched: 7. Here the CDR3 DNA reads TGTGCCAGCAGTGAAAGGGCGGGGGGTCTTTCCTACGAGCAGTACTTC. Translating it yields CASSERAGGLSYEQYF.